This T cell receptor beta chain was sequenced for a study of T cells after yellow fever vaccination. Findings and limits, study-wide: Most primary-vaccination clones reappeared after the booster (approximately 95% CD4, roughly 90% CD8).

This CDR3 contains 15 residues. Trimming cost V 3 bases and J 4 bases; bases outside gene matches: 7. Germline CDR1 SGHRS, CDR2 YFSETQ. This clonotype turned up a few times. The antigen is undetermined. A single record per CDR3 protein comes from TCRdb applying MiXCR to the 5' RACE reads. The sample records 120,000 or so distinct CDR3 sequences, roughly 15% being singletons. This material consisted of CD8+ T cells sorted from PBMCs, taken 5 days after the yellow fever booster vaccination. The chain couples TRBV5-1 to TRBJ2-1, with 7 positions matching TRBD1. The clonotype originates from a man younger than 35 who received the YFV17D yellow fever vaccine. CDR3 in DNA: TGCGCCAGCAGCTGGGGGACAGAGAGTTACAATGAGCAGTTCTTC. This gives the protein CASSWGTESYNEQFF.